This T cell receptor (beta chain) stems from a study of monozygotic twins with inflammatory bowel disease. A 2.5 ml blood sample was drawn per donor. Nested amplification of TCRalpha and TCRbeta cDNA involved two PCRs of around 15 and 9 cycles. After re-calling the 5' RACE reads, TCRdb lists one entry per CDR3 protein, DNA absent. The sample data list 300,000 to 350,000 distinct CDR3 sequences. The CDR3 contains 16 residues. CDR1 is SGHVS, CDR2 FNYEAQ, per germline. The TCR sequence derives from a human donor with ulcerative colitis or Crohn's disease, or a healthy co-twin of an affected twin (not recorded which). The specimen was blood. This chain connects TRBV7-6 to TRBJ2-1; TCRdb designates TRBD2, a call that cannot be tested without DNA. The CDR3 reads CASSLGPRTNGDEQFF. The full variable domain, completed using reference TRBV7-6 and TRBJ2-1, is GAGVSQSPRYKVTKRGQDVALRCDPISGHVSLYWYRQALGQGPEFLTYFNYEAQQDKSGLPNDRFSAERPEGSISTLTIQRTEQRDSAMYRCASSLGPRTNGDEQFFGPGTRLTVL.